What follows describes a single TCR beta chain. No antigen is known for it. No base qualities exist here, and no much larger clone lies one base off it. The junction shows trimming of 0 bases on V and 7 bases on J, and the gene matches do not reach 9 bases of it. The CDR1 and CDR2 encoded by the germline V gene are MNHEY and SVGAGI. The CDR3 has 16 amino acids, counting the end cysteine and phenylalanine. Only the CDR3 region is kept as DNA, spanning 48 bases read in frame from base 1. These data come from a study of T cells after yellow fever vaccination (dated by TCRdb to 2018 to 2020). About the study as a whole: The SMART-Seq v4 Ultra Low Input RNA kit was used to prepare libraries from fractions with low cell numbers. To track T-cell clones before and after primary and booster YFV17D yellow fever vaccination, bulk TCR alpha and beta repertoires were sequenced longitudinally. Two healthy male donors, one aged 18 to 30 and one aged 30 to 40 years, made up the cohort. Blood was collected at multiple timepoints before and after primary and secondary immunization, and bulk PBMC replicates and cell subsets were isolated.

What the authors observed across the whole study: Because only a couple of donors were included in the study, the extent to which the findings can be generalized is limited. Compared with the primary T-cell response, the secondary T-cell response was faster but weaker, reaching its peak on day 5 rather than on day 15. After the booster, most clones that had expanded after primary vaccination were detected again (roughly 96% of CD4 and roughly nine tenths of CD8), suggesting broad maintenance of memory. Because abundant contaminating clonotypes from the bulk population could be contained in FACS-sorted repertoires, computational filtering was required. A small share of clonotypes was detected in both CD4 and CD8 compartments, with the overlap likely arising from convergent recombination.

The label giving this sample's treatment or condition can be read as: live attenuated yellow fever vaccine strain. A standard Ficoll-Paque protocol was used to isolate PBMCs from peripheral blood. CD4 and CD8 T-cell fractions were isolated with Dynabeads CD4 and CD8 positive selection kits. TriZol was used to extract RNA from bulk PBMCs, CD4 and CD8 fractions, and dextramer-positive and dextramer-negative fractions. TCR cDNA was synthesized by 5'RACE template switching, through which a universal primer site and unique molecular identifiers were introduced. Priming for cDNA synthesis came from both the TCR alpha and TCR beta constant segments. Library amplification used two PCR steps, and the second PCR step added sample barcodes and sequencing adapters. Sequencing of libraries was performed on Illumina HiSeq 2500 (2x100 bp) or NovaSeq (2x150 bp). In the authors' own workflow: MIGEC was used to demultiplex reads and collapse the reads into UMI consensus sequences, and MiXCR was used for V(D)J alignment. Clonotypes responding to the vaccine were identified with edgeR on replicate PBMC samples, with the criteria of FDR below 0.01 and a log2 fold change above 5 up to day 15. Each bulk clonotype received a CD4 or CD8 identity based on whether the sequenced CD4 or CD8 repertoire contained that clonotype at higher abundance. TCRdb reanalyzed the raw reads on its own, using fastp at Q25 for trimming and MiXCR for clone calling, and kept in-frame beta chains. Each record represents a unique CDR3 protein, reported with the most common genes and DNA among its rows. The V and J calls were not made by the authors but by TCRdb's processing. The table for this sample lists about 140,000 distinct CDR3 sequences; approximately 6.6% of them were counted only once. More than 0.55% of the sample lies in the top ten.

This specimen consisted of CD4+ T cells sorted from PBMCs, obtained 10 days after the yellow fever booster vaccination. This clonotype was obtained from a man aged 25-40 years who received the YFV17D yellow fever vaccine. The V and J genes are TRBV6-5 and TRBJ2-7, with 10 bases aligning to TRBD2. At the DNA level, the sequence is TGTGCCAGCAGTTACTCCGCTAGCGGGAGAACGGAAGAGCAGTACTTC. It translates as CASSYSASGRTEEQYF.